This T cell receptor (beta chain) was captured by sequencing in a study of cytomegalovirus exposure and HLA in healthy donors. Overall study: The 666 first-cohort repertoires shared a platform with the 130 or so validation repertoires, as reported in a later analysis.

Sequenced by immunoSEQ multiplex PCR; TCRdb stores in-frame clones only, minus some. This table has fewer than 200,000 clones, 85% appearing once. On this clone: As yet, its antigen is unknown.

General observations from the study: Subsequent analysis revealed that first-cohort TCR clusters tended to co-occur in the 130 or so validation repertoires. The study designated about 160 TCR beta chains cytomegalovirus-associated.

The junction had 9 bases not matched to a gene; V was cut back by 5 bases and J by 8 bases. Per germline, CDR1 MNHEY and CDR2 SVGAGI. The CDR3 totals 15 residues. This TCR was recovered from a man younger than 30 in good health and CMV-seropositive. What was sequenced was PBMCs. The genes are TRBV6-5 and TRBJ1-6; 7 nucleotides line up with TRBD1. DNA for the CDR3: TGTGCCAGCAGTCGGGACAGTTTTTTTGATTCACCCCTCCACTTT. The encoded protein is CASSRDSFFDSPLHF.